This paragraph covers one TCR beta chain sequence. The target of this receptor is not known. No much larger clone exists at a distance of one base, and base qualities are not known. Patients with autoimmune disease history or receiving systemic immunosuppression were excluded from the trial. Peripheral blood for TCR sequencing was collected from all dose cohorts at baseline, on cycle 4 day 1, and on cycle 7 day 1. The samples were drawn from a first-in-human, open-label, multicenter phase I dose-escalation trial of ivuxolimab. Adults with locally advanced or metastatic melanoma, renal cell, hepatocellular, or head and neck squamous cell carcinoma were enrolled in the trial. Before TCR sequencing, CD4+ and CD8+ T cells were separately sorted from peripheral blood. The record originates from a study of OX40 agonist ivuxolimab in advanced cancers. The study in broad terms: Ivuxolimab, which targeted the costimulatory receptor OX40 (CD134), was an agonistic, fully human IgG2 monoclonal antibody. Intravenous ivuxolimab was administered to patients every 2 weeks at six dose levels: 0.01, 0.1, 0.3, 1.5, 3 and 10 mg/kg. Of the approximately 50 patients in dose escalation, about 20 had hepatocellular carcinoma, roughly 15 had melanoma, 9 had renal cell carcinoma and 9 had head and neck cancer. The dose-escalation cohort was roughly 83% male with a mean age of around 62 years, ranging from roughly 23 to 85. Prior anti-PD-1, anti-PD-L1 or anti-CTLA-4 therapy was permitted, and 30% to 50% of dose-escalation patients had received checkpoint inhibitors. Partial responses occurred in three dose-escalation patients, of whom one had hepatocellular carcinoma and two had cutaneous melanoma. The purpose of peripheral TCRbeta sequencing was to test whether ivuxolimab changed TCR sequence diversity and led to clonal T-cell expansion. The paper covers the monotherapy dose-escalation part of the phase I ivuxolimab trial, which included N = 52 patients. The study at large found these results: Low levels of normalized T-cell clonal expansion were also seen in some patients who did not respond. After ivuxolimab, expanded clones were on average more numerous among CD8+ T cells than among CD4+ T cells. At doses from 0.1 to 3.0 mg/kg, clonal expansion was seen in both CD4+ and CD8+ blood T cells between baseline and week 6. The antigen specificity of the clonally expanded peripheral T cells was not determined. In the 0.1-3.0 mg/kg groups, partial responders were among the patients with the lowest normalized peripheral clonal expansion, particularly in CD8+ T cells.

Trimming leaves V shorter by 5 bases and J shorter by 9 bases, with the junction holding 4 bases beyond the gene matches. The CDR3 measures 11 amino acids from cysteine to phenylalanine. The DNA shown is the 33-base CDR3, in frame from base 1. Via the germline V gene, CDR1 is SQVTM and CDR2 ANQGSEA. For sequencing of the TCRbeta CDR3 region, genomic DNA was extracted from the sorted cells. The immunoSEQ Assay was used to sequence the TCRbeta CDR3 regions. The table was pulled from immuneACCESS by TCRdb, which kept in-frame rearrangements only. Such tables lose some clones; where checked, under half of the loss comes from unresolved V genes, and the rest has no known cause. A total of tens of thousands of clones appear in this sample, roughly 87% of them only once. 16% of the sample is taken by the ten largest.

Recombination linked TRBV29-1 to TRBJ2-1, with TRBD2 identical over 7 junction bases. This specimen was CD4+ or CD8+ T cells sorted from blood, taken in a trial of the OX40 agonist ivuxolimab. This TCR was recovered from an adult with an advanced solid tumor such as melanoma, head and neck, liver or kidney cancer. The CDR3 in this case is CSVRREAEQFF. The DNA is TGCAGCGTTAGACGGGAGGCTGAGCAGTTCTTC.